What follows are 21 T cell receptor beta chains derived from one specimen sequenced in a study of T cells expressing NK-cell markers. After re-calling the 5' RACE reads, TCRdb lists one entry per CDR3 protein, DNA absent. Reported are some 410,000 distinct CDR3 sequences; the ten largest clones contain 7.3%. The material sequenced was blood T cells: a sorted CD56 or NKG2C T cell subset, CD4+ or CD8+ T cells, or bulk PBMC T cells (not recorded which). Receptors originate from a woman aged 18 to 69 in good health.

The gene calls are TRBV20-1 and TRBJ2-7; TCRdb's D gene call, TRBD1, goes unchecked for lack of DNA. This CDR3 contains 13 residues. Germline-derived CDR1 and CDR2 are DFQATT and SNEGSKA (reference sequence). The CDR3 region is CSAPGQVTYEQYF.

The chain combines TRBV4-1 with TRBJ2-5; the D call of TRBD1 rests on TCRdb alone, since no DNA is present to check it. Germline V gene lookup returns CDR1 MGHRA and CDR2 YSYEKL. The CDR3 sequence is 15 residues long. The CDR3 spells CASSLAGGSPETQYF.

The chain has TRBV9 and TRBJ2-1; as DNA is missing, the TRBD1 call by TCRdb cannot be tested. The CDR3 totals 17 residues. Germline V gene sequence: CDR1 SGDLS, CDR2 YYNGEE. CDR3 sequence reads: CASSVSPLGTGATEQFF.

The rearrangement joins TRBV6-2 or TRBV6-3 to TRBJ1-1; TCRdb's assignment of TRBD1 cannot be checked, as there is no DNA. Germline lookup yields CDR1 MNHEY and CDR2 SVGEGT. There are 14 residues in the CDR3. The CDR3 sequence is CASTARQGSNEAFF.

The chain links TRBV7-9 to TRBJ2-5; as DNA is missing, the TRBD2 call by TCRdb cannot be tested. The CDR3 runs 16 residues. CDR1 is SEHNR and CDR2 is FQNEAQ in the germline V gene (reference sequence). The chain's CDR3 is CASTTQPGLRGRTQYF.

The V call is TRBV29-1, the J call TRBJ2-3; the TCRdb call, TRBD1, lacks DNA for checking. There are 13 residues in the CDR3. Germline-derived CDR1 and CDR2 are SQVTM and ANQGSEA. CDR3 protein: CSAPDRGEDTQYF.

This rearrangement joins TRBV4-2 to TRBJ2-7. Looked up from germline, CDR1 is LGHNA and CDR2 is YNFKEQ. The CDR3 contains 14 residues. The CDR3 is CASSQGPGLNEQYF.

The chain links TRBV12-3 or TRBV12-4 to TRBJ1-5; TCRdb lists TRBD1, though no DNA is available to test this call. This CDR3 spans 15 amino acids. The CDR3 sequence: CASIRQGGIGQLQHF.

The rearrangement joins TRBV27 to TRBJ2-2; TCRdb lists TRBD1, though no DNA is available to test this call. CDR3 length equals 15 residues. CDR1 is MNHEY, CDR2 SMNVEV, per germline (reference sequence). CDR3 region: CASSFRDRVVGELFF.

The CDR3: CASSTGLVPILDTQYF. V usage is TRBV11-2 and J usage is TRBJ2-3; TCRdb outputs TRBD2, but without DNA this stays unchecked. CDR1 SGHAT and CDR2 FQNNGV come from the germline V gene. CDR3 length equals 16 residues.

V gene TRBV20-1 combines with J gene TRBJ2-1; TCRdb calls TRBD2, which cannot be checked without DNA. Germline V gives CDR1 DFQATT, CDR2 SNEGSKA (reference sequence). The CDR3 runs to 14 residues. The CDR3 loop is CSGGGRNGLNEQFF.

This chain joins TRBV21-1 and TRBJ1-1; the D gene TCRdb calls, TRBD1, cannot be checked with no DNA. TRBV21-1 counts as a pseudogene. The CDR3 is 15 residues long. The CDR3 sequence is CASSRLGRGSTEAFF.

The rearrangement uses TRBV3-1 and TRBJ2-2; lacking DNA, the TRBD1 call made by TCRdb goes unchecked. The CDR3 is 13 residues long. CDR1 is LGHDT and CDR2 is YNNKEL in the germline V gene (reference sequence). The CDR3 sequence: CASTRRGPGELFF.

V usage is TRBV2 and J usage is TRBJ1-5. CDR1 SNHLY and CDR2 FYNNEI come from the germline V gene. CDR3 size: 13 residues. The chain's CDR3 is CASSGGELQPQHF.

The chain combines TRBV3-1 with TRBJ1-3. Germline assignment: CDR1 LGHDT and CDR2 YNNKEL (reference sequence). This CDR3 has 14 residues. The CDR3 here is CASSPRTTGNTIYF.

CDR3 residues: CASSRQNYEQYF. This chain connects TRBV18 to TRBJ2-7. The germline CDR1 and CDR2 sequences are KGHSH and LQKENI. The CDR3 covers 12 residues.

This sequence joins TRBV5-1 and TRBJ2-1; the D call from TCRdb, TRBD2, cannot be confirmed without DNA. Per germline, CDR1 SGHRS and CDR2 YFSETQ. This CDR3 has 18 amino acids. The CDR3 here is CASSLVLAGGSGVDEQFF.

This chain links TRBV7-2 with TRBJ2-7; TCRdb's assignment of TRBD2 cannot be checked, as there is no DNA. The CDR3 is 16 amino acids. Germline CDR1 and CDR2: SGHTA and FQGNSA. This CDR3 is CASSLYLLAGSYEQYF.

This chain joins TRBV4-3 and TRBJ2-1; TCRdb designates TRBD2, a call that cannot be tested without DNA. Germline assignment: CDR1 LGHNA and CDR2 YSLEER. The CDR3 is 17 residues long. The CDR3: CASSQARLAGGGYEQFF.

The chain recombines TRBV12-3 or TRBV12-4 with TRBJ2-5. The CDR3 length is 14 residues. The CDR3 sequence: CASSSLLCKETQYF.

CDR3 in amino acids: CASSQVGRADFSYNEQFF. The V call is TRBV4-2, the J call TRBJ2-1; the D call from TCRdb, TRBD2, cannot be confirmed without DNA. The CDR3 has 18 amino acids. Germline values: CDR1 LGHNA, CDR2 YNFKEQ.